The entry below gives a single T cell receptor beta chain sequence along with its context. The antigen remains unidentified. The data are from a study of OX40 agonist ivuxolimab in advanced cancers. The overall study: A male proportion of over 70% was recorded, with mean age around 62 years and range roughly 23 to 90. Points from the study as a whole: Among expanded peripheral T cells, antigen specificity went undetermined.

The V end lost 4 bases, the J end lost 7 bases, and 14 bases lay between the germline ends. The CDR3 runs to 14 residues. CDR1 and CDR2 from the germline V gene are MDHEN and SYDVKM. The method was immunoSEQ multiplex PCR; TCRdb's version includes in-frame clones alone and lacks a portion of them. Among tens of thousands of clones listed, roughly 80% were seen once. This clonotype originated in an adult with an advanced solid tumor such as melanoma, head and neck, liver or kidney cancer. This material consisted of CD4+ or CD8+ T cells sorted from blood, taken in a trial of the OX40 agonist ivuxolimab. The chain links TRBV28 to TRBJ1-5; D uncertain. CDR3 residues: CASSYGVGYQPQHF. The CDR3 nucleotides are TGTGCCAGCAGTTACGGGGTGGGGTACCAGCCCCAGCATTTT.